This entry describes one TCR beta chain. V dropped 7 bases and J dropped 5 bases, with 17 bases sitting between them. Germline CDR1 and CDR2: LNHDA and SQIVND (reference sequence). CDR3 length: 15 residues. The data are from a study of blood T cell repertoires in COVID-19. Authors' analysis steps: Amplification from reference gene primers served as the basis for estimated nucleated cell counts. Repertoires were generated with immunoSEQ multiplex PCR, while TCRdb's copy carries only in-frame clones and drops some. V and J calls and clone size are those listed in that table; D and trimming were worked out from the DNA. The table has about 45,000 clones, approximately 87% seen once.

This chain connects TRBV19 to TRBJ2-2; D may be TRBD1 (7 bases). The sequence was collected from a human donor in a cohort sampled during active COVID-19. The sample consisted of peripheral blood. CDR3 nucleotide sequence: TGTGCCAGTACCCGCAGGGGGGAAGGGACCGGGGAGCTGTTTTTT. Residues: CASTRRGEGTGELFF.